This T cell receptor beta chain was sequenced for a study of T cells after yellow fever vaccination. Using its own MiXCR run on the 5' RACE reads, TCRdb lists one record per CDR3 protein. The sample yields about 300,000 distinct CDR3 sequences, around 7.3% seen once. CDR1 SGHRS and CDR2 YFSETQ come from the germline V gene. Between the trimmed V and J ends, which lost 0 bases and 3 bases, there was a span of 12 bases. This CDR3 has 16 amino acids. Whole-study results and caveats: Of the clonotypes, a small share occurred in both CD4 and CD8 compartments.

This clonotype has only a few counts. Its antigen remains unknown. The V and J genes are TRBV5-1 and TRBJ2-2, with D perhaps assigned TRBD1 or TRBD2 (6 bases each). This specimen consisted of PBMCs, obtained more than 35 days after the first yellow fever vaccination. The source of this sequence is a man younger than 35 who received the YFV17D yellow fever vaccine. The CDR3: CASSLVPGADTGELFF. CDR3 bases: TGCGCCAGCAGCTTGGTTCCGGGGGCGGACACCGGGGAGCTGTTTTTT.